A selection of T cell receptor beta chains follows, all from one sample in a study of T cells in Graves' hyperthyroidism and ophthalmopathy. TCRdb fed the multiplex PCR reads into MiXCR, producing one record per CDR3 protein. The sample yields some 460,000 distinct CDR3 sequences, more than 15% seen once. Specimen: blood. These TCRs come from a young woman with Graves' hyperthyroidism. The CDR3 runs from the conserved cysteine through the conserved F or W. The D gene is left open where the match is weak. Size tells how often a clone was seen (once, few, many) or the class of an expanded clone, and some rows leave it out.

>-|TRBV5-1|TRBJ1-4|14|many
TGCGCCAGCAGCTCGCAGGCGTCTAATGAAAAACTGTTTTTT
CASSSQASNEKLFF
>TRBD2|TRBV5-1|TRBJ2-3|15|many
TGCGCCAGCAGCTTGTTTGGCGGGGGAACAGATACGCAGTATTTT
CASSLFGGGTDTQYF
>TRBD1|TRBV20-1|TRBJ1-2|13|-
TGCAGTGTCGGGACAGGGGCCGAGTATGGCTACACCTTC
CSVGTGAEYGYTF
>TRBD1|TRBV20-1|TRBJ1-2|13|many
TGCAGTTATTATACCGGGACAGGGAATGGCTACACCTTC
CSYYTGTGNGYTF
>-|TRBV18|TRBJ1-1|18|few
TGTGCCAGCTCATCGTCAACAGGGATGTCTGCGAGATACACTGAAGCTTTCTTT
CASSSSTGMSARYTEAFF
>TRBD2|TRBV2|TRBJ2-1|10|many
TGTGCCACGGGGGAGGGCGAGCAGTTCTTC
CATGEGEQFF
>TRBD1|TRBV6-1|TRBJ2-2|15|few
TGTGCCAGCAGGAGAACAGGGGGCGAAGCCGGGGAGCTGTTTTTT
CASRRTGGEAGELFF
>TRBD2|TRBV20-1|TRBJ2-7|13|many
TGCAGTGCTAGAGGACTAGCCGCCTACGAGCAGTACTTC
CSARGLAAYEQYF
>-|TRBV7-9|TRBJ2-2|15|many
TGTGCCAGCACCTCCTACCCCAAGGACACCGGGGAGCTGTTTTTT
CASTSYPKDTGELFF
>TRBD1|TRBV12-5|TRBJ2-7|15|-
TGTGCTAGTGGCAAGCCTCAGGGGGCGCGACACGAGCAGTACTTC
CASGKPQGARHEQYF
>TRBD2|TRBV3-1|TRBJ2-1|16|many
TGTGCCAGCAGCCAAGATGTACTAGCGGGAGTCAATGAGCAGTTCTTC
CASSQDVLAGVNEQFF
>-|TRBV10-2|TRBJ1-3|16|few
TGCGCCAGCAGTGAGTCGGTCGCTTTCTCTGGAAACACCATATATTTT
CASSESVAFSGNTIYF
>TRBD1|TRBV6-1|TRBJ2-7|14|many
TGTGCCAGCAGCGTCGACAGGGTGAACTACGAGCAGTACTTC
CASSVDRVNYEQYF
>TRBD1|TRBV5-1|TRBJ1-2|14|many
TGCGCCAGCAGCTCGGGACAGGGGGCGGGAAGCTACACCTTC
CASSSGQGAGSYTF
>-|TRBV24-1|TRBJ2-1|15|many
TGTGCCACCAGTGTAGGCAGTTTAGGTTACAATGAGCAGTTCTTC
CATSVGSLGYNEQFF
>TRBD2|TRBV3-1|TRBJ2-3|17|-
TGTGCCAGCAGCCCTTGGGGTAGCGGGGCCTCCACAGATACGCAGTATTTT
CASSPWGSGASTDTQYF
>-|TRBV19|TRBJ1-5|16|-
TGTGCCAGTAGTATTCTTCGAGGGGATGGCAATCAGCCCCAGCATTTT
CASSILRGDGNQPQHF
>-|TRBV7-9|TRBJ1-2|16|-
TGTGCCAGCAGCTCGTTTAATGGGGTACCAGGGATAGGCTACACCTTC
CASSSFNGVPGIGYTF
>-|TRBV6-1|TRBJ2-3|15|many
TGTGCCAGCAGTGAAATAAGGCGAAAGGCAGATACGCAGTATTTT
CASSEIRRKADTQYF
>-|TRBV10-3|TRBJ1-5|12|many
TGTGCCATCAGTGAGCCGTTACAGCCCCAGCATTTT
CAISEPLQPQHF
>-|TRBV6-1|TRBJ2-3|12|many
TGTGCCAGCAGGCCACTTTTGGGTACGCAGTATTTT
CASRPLLGTQYF
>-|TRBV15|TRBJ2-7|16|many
TGTGCCACCAGCTCTATAGGTGGAGGAATACCCTACGAGCAGTACTTC
CATSSIGGGIPYEQYF
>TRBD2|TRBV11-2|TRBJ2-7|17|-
TGTGCCAGCACCCACGGGGGGACTAGCGGGGGGCGTTACGAGCAGTACTTC
CASTHGGTSGGRYEQYF
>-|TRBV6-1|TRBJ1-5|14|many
TGTGCCAGCTGGACAGCGGGAGGTAATCAGCCCCAGCATTTT
CASWTAGGNQPQHF
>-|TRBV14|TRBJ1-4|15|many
TGTGCCAGCAGCCAAATTACGGGAAATAATGAAAAACTGTTTTTT
CASSQITGNNEKLFF
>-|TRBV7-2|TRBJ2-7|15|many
TGTGCCAGCAGCTTAGATTTGGCCAGAACCTACGAGCAGTACTTC
CASSLDLARTYEQYF
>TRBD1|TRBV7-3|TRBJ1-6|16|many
TGTGCCAGCAGCCAACAGGGGGGGCCCTATAATTCACCCCTCCACTTT
CASSQQGGPYNSPLHF
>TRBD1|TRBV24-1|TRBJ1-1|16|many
TGTGCCACCAGTGACAGGGCCGGGACAGGGGTTTCTGAAGCTTTCTTT
CATSDRAGTGVSEAFF
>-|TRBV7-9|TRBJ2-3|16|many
TGTGCCAGCAGCTTTCGTACCTTCCCCTCGACAGATACGCAGTATTTT
CASSFRTFPSTDTQYF
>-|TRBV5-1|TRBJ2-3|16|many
TGCGCCAGCAGCTTGGTATACCCGTATATTTCAGATACGCAGTATTTT
CASSLVYPYISDTQYF
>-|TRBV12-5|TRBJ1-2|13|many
TGTGCTAGTGGTTTGGTACACAGGGCTGGCTACACCTTC
CASGLVHRAGYTF
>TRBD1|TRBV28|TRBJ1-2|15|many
TGTGCCAGCAGTTACGCCGGGACAGACCTCTATGGCTACACCTTC
CASSYAGTDLYGYTF
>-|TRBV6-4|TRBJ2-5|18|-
TGTGCCAGCAGGGGGGGGACAAACCCACCCAGATACCAAGAGACCCAGTACTTC
CASRGGTNPPRYQETQYF
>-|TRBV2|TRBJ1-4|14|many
TGTGCCAGCAGCTCCGAGGGAACTAATGAAAAACTGTTTTTT
CASSSEGTNEKLFF
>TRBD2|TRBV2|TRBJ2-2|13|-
TGTGCCAGCACCCCGGGGGGAATCGGGGAGCTGTTTTTT
CASTPGGIGELFF
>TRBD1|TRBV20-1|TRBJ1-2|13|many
TGCAGTGCCGGACCGACAGGGGGGTATGGCTACACCTTC
CSAGPTGGYGYTF
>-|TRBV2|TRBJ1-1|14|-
TGTGCCAGCAGTGAATCGGGCAGGGGCACTGAAGCTTTCTTT
CASSESGRGTEAFF
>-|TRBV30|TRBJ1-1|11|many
TGTGCCTGGAGTGTAGGGGGGGAAGCTTTCTTT
CAWSVGGEAFF
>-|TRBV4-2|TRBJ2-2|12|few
TGTGCCAGCAGCGTCATTACCGGGGAGCTGTTTTTT
CASSVITGELFF
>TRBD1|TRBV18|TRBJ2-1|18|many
TGTGCCAGCTCACCATTGCCTCCGGGACAGGGGAGCAAAGGTGAGCAGTTCTTC
CASSPLPPGQGSKGEQFF
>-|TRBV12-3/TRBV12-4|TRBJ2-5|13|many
TGTGCCAGCAGTTTTACTAGGCAAGAGACCCAGTACTTC
CASSFTRQETQYF
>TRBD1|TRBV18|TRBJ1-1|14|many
TGTGCCAGCTCACCGGGACAGGTTGACACTGAAGCTTTCTTT
CASSPGQVDTEAFF
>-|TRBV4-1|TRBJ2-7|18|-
TGCGCCAGCAGCCTCAAAATGTTGCCGGGACCGCTCCCCTACGAGCAGTACTTC
CASSLKMLPGPLPYEQYF